This T cell receptor beta chain is drawn from a study of shared clonotypes between healthy human individuals (dated by TCRdb to about 2020). Background on the whole study: The cohort included three men and a couple of women between 18 and 49 years of age. For each donor, CD4 naive and CD4 memory were each given three plates, CD8 naive was given two plates, and CD8 memory was given one plate. To estimate repertoire size and how much clonotypes are shared between individuals, the study performed deep sequencing of blood TCR repertoires from 4 to 6 healthy adults. Per donor, leukapheresis produced somewhere between about 0.8 and 9 billion PBMCs. To increase sequencing depth and limit assay-specific biases, different laboratories used diverse techniques to prepare libraries and sequence TCR repertoires.

Using the deep immunoSEQ assay, multiplex PCR amplified TCR CDR3 regions from genomic DNA. For each cell subset, the extracted genomic DNA was distributed evenly across all wells of several immunoSEQ 96-well plates, and each plate served as one replicate. Each replicate PCR for sorted subsets received 200 ng genomic DNA, equal to about 29,000 T cell genomes. The purified libraries were quantified using a Qubit 3.0 fluorometer, sized with a Bioanalyzer 2100, and then quantified again using the KAPA Library Quantification kit. Every immunoSEQ 96-well plate was sequenced on a dedicated single-read 150-cycle Illumina NextSeq 550 flow cell. Turning to the authors' computational methods: Because only junctional sequences without quality scores were contained in the immunoSEQ output, filtering matching that applied to full-length reads could not be performed. Sequences were annotated with PyIR, a Python wrapper for IgBLAST v1.9, and V/J genes and CDR3 were assigned using IMGT germline references. Reads were filtered out if the reads had weak V/J assignments (E-value above 1e-6), no CDR3, stop codons, out-of-frame junctions, or ambiguous translated residues. V3J clonotypes were defined by identical inferred V gene, J gene, and CDR3 amino acid sequence. The percentage overlap between two repertoires was calculated by dividing the number of shared unique clonotypes by the size of the smaller repertoire. Richness of each repertoire was evaluated using RTK rarefaction, the Chao1 estimator, and Recon v2.1 estimates of unobserved clonotypes. Generation probabilities were computed with OLGA for all TCRbeta clonotypes obtained by the gDNA method from four donors. The table comes from immuneACCESS by way of TCRdb, which keeps in-frame sequences with V and J called. Part of the clones is missing from these tables; in studies checked, under half for an unresolved V gene and the rest for unknown reasons. That table gives V, J and clone size, and the DNA gave D and trimming. Here the sample has about 1,900,000 clones; approximately 94% occur a single time. The ten largest make up 1% to 1.5% of the sample.

With regard to this clone: The antigen it recognizes is unknown. No much larger clone exists at a distance of one base, and base qualities are not known.

Points the paper makes about the study in general: When a few donors were compared, the shared fraction of clonotypes was about 5.4% for naive CD4, 3% to 4% for naive CD8, 2.3% for memory CD4, and 0.4% for memory CD8. Pairwise subsampling led to the expectation that sequencing depth would affect the degree of clonotype sharing among donors. Only blood was sampled, and tissue TCR repertoires likely differ from those in blood. Because the study included a small number of donors, the genetic and exposure-history diversity represented was limited. Clonotypes shared by all four sorted-subset donors showed higher generation probabilities than non-shared clonotypes. Incomplete sequencing was indicated by rarefaction of sorted-subset datasets, despite the large sequencing depth. Naive subsets generally had larger estimated clonotype richness than memory subsets.

Looking up the germline V gene (reference sequence) yields CDR1 SGHKS and CDR2 YYEKEE. The CDR3 runs 15 residues from the cysteine to the phenylalanine. Only the CDR3 portion is preserved as DNA: 45 bases, with reading frame beginning at the first base. The junction shows trimming of 0 bases on V and 0 bases on J, plus 9 bases between the germline ends. CD8 naive samples consisted of CD45RO-negative cells that were positively selected for CCR7, yielding a CD45RA+CCR7+ population without TemRA cells. Donors were healthy HIV-negative adults with no recently reported acute infections or vaccinations. Every donor was a Caucasian adult living in Nashville, Tennessee, USA. Blood was collected by leukapheresis, and PBMCs were isolated by Ficoll-Histopaque density gradient centrifugation and then cryopreserved in liquid nitrogen vapor phase. Analytical flow cytometry was used to check the purity and quantity of every magnetically sorted T cell population. From each sorted fraction, genomic DNA was isolated and quantified by UV absorbance on a Nanodrop 2000c.

This clonotype originated in a man younger than 35 in good health. The sequence joins TRBV5-5 to TRBJ1-1; too little of a D gene remains to name it. Sequenced sample: naive CD8+ T cells sorted from blood. In light of the paper, this sample's cell subset or site label describes: CD45RA+CCR7+. The nucleotide sequence reads as follows: TGTGCCAGCAGCTTGGCCCCGCCACTGAACACTGAAGCTTTCTTT. This translates into CASSLAPPLNTEAFF.